This TCR beta chain comes out of a study of blood T cell repertoires in COVID-19. Turning to the study itself: Sources were T cells, B-cell-depleted T cells, or PBMCs; the material itself was cDNA or gDNA.

The CDR3 runs 14 residues. CDR1 MDHEN and CDR2 SYDVKM come from the germline V gene. Trimming took 2 bases from V and 5 from J; bases not matched to a gene: 3. In the source study's methods: Counts of nucleated cells, estimated from reference gene primer amplification, were obtained. Data came from immunoSEQ multiplex PCR; TCRdb stores just in-frame clones and leaves some out. The V and J calls and the clone size are those of that table, but D and trimming were determined from the DNA. Of 300,000 to 400,000 clones listed, roughly 87% were seen once; the top ten hold approximately 0.99%. Individuals drawn from 24 US areas were roughly 18 to 95 years old. Allocation to cohorts depended on clinical history reported by the participants.

The rearrangement joins TRBV28 to TRBJ1-5; TRBD1 aligns across 7 bases. The material sequenced was PBMCs or T cells enriched from blood (not recorded which). This clonotype was sampled from a woman aged 30 to 39 who had recovered from COVID-19. The DNA for the CDR3 is TGTGCCAGCAGTTTAAGGGACAGTTATCAGCCCCAGCATTTT. Its translation: CASSLRDSYQPQHF.